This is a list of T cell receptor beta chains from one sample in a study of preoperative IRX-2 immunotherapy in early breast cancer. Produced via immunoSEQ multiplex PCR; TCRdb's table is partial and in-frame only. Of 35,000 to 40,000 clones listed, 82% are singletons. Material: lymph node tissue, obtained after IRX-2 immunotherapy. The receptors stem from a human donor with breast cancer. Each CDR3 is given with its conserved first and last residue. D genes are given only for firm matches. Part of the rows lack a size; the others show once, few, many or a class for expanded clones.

CASSSGGTASSYEQYF	TGCGCCAGCAGCTCGGGTGGGACGGCGAGCTCCTACGAGCAGTACTTC	TRBV5-1	TRBJ2-7	-	-
CAIREDGDRGLADTQYF	TGTGCCATCCGGGAGGATGGAGACAGAGGGTTGGCAGATACGCAGTATTTT	TRBV6-8	TRBJ2-3	-	TRBD2
CASSYSTRRGGPDTGELFF	TGTGCCAGCAGTTACTCGACGAGGCGGGGGGGCCCGGACACCGGGGAGCTGTTTTTT	TRBV6-8	TRBJ2-2	-	TRBD2
CASSYSDRSSNGYTF	TGTGCCAGCAGTTACTCGGACAGGTCCTCAAATGGCTACACCTTC	TRBV6-8	TRBJ1-2	once	TRBD1
CASSITRDRGRSGANVLTF	TGTGCCAGTAGCATAACCCGGGACAGGGGCAGATCTGGGGCCAACGTCCTGACTTTC	TRBV19	TRBJ2-6	-	TRBD1
CASFQRGGEETQYF	TGTGCCAGCTTCCAACGGGGGGGCGAAGAGACCCAGTACTTC	TRBV6-8	TRBJ2-5	once	TRBD2
CASSMLAGTSYNEQFF	TGCGCCAGCAGCATGCTAGCGGGGACTTCCTACAATGAGCAGTTCTTC	TRBV5-1	TRBJ2-1	-	TRBD2
CASSLAGTPYGYTF	TGTGCCAGCAGTTTAGCTGGGACACCCTATGGCTACACCTTC	TRBV2	TRBJ1-2	once	-
CASSLAGAVDGYTF	TGTGCCAGCAGCTTGGCAGGGGCAGTGGATGGCTACACCTTC	TRBV11-3	TRBJ1-2	-	-
CASRASGRGEKLFF	TGTGCCAGCAGGGCATCGGGCCGAGGGGAAAAACTGTTTTTT	TRBV7-1	TRBJ1-4	-	-
CASSSELVRTQYF	TGTGCCAGCAGTTCCGAACTAGTTCGGACCCAGTACTTC	TRBV28	TRBJ2-5	-	-
CASSLDGVGNTIYF	TGTGCCAGCAGCTTAGACGGGGTAGGAAACACCATATATTTT	TRBV11-3	TRBJ1-3	-	-
CSVEGNTGTGRNEQYF	TGCAGCGTTGAAGGGAACACCGGGACAGGGAGGAACGAGCAGTACTTC	TRBV29-1	TRBJ2-7	-	TRBD1
CASSFLRGSTSSGNTIYF	TGTGCCAGCAGCTTTTTGAGGGGCAGCACGAGCTCTGGAAACACCATATATTTT	TRBV11-1	TRBJ1-3	-	-
CASSLGGNYGYTF	TGTGCCAGCAGTTTAGGGGGGAACTATGGCTACACCTTC	TRBV28	TRBJ1-2	-	-
CAWSVIAGYTEAFF	TGTGCCTGGAGTGTAATAGCGGGTTACACTGAAGCTTTCTTT	TRBV30	TRBJ1-1	-	-
CAWSVGERSYEQYF	TGTGCCTGGAGTGTCGGGGAACGCTCCTACGAGCAGTACTTC	TRBV30	TRBJ2-7	-	-
CASSSWVYTEAFF	TGTGCCAGTAGTTCGTGGGTATACACTGAAGCTTTCTTT	TRBV19	TRBJ1-1	-	-
CASSLDRTGVGTDTQYF	TGTGCCAGCAGCTTAGATCGGACAGGGGTAGGGACAGATACGCAGTATTTT	TRBV11-3	TRBJ2-3	-	TRBD1
CASSIDLGQGPLLGAFF	TGTGCCAGTAGTATAGACCTGGGACAGGGGCCACTCTTGGGCGCTTTCTTT	TRBV19	TRBJ1-1	-	TRBD1
CASSDRENQPQHF	TGTGCCAGCAGTGACAGGGAGAATCAGCCCCAGCATTTT	TRBV6-8	TRBJ1-5	-	TRBD1
CASSRTIQGGYGYTF	TGTGCCAGCAGCCGTACCATACAGGGGGGATATGGCTACACCTTC	TRBV11-3	TRBJ1-2	once	TRBD1
CATSLSAGTEAFF	TGTGCCACATCCCTTTCGGCGGGCACTGAAGCTTTCTTT	TRBV19	TRBJ1-1	-	-
CASSLGGTRGEKLFF	TGTGCCAGCAGCCTCGGGGGGACCCGGGGGGAAAAACTGTTTTTT	TRBV28	TRBJ1-4	-	-
CASSLGGRVNGYTF	TGTGCCAGCAGCTTAGGGGGCAGGGTTAATGGCTACACCTTC	TRBV11-3	TRBJ1-2	-	-
CASSLMTGYNEQFF	TGTGCCAGCAGCTTGATGACAGGTTACAATGAGCAGTTCTTC	TRBV11-3	TRBJ2-1	-	-
CASSPLAYEQYF	TGTGCCAGCAGCCCCCTAGCCTACGAGCAGTACTTC	TRBV6-8	TRBJ2-7	-	-
CAISRGGTATYEQYF	TGTGCCATCAGCCGGGGAGGGACAGCCACCTACGAGCAGTACTTC	TRBV6-8	TRBJ2-7	-	-
CASTIGVQETQYF	TGTGCCAGCACCATAGGGGTCCAAGAGACCCAGTACTTC	TRBV6-8	TRBJ2-5	-	-
CASSFSGAVYEQYF	TGTGCCAGCAGCTTTTCGGGGGCCGTTTACGAGCAGTACTTC	TRBV11-3	TRBJ2-7	-	-
CSVVREADTEAFF	TGCAGCGTTGTTCGGGAGGCGGACACTGAAGCTTTCTTT	TRBV29-1	TRBJ1-1	-	-
CASSYRTASSYNEQFF	TGTGCCAGTAGTTACCGGACCGCGAGCTCCTACAATGAGCAGTTCTTC	TRBV19	TRBJ2-1	-	-
CASSGPTGEVGGYTF	TGTGCCAGCAGCGGACCTACAGGGGAGGTAGGCGGCTACACCTTC	TRBV11-3	TRBJ1-2	-	TRBD1
CASSPIFGTNEKLFF	TGCGCCAGCAGCCCCATTTTTGGAACTAATGAAAAACTGTTTTTT	TRBV5-1	TRBJ1-4	-	-
CASKAGQENTEAFF	TGTGCCAGCAAAGCGGGACAGGAGAACACTGAAGCTTTCTTT	TRBV6-8	TRBJ1-1	-	TRBD1
CASSEYDTYTEAFF	TGCGCCAGCAGTGAGTATGACACTTACACTGAAGCTTTCTTT	TRBV10-2	TRBJ1-1	-	-
CASSLYDFYNEQFF	TGCGCCAGCAGTCTGTACGATTTCTACAATGAGCAGTTCTTC	TRBV23-1	TRBJ2-1	-	-
CASSFRDSSNQPQHF	TGTGCCAGCAGCTTCCGGGACAGTAGCAATCAGCCCCAGCATTTT	TRBV11-3	TRBJ1-5	once	TRBD1